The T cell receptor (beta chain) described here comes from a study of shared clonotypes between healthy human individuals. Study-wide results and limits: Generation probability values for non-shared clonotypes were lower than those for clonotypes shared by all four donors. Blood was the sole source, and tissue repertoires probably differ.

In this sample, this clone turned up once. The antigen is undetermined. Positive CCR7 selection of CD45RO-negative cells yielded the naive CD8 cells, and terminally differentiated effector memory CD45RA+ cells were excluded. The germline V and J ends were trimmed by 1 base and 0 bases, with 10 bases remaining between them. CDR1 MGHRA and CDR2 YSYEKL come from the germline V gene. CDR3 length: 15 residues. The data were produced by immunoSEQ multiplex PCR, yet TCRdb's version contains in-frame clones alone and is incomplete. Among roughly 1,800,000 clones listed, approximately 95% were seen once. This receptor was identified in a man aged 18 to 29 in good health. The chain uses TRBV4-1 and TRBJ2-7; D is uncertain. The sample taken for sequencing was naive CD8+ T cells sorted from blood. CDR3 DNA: TGCGCCAGCAGCCAAGTTGGCGGATTCTCCTACGAGCAGTACTTC. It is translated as CASSQVGGFSYEQYF.